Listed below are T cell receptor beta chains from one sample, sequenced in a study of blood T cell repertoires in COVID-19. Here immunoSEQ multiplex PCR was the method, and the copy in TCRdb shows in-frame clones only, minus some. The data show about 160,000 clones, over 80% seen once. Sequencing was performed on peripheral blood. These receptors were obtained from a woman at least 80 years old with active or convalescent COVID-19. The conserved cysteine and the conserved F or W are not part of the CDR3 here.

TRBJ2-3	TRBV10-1	ASSRAGQSTDTQY
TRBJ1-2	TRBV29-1	SVGTEDYGYT
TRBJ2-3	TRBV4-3	ASSQDSTSGGARDTQY
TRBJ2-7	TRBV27	ASRPGFIPYEQY
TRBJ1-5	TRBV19	ASKGSDHQPQH
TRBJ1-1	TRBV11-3	ASSIYLNTEAF
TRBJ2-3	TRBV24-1	ATSVSGTSGGSDTQY
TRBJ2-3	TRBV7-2	ASSLAGQGLDTQY
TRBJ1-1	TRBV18	ASSPITGGSEAF
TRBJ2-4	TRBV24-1	ATSDSTGDKNIQY
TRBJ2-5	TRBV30	ARSGGVQETQY
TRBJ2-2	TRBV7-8	ASSLGAAGELF
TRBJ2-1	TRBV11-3	ASTPGEGDRDEQF
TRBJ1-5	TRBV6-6	ASSPDSLSNQPQH
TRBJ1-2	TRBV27	ASRTGARGYT
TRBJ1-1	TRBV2	ASSEGRGSTEAF
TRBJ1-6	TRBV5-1	ASSPWTPNNSPLH
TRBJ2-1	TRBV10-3	AISEGGLSYNEQF
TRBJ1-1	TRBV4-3	ASSQVMTGRAF
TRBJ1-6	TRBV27	ASSFLATWGSPLH
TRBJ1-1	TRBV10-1	ASSGQGRTEAF
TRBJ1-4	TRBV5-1	ASSLEGPPEKLF
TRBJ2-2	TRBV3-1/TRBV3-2	ASSLGTSGGTGELF
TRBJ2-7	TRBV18	ASSPGTGVGEQY
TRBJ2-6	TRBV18	ASSPGIQGSGANVLT
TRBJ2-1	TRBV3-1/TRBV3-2	ASSPGGDLSYNEQF
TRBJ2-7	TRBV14	ASSQVPSALAGEQY
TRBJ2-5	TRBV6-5	ASSYSRGQTQY
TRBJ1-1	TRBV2	ASSAGPEAF
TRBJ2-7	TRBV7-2	ASSLGAGGAYEQY
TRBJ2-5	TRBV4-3	ASSQGGTSGEETQY
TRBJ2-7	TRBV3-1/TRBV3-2	ASSQDGTSGYEQY
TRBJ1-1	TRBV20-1	SPVAERAF
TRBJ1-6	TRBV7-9	ASTGTDLSSYNSPLH
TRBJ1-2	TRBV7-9	ASSLEGGVNYGYT
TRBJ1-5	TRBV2	ASNSDRALNQPQH
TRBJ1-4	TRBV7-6	ASSLTQAGGTNEKLF
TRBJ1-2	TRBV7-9	ASSLVIGKGYT
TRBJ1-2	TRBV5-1	ASRVSDSHYGYT
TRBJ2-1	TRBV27	ASSPLGGLYNEQF
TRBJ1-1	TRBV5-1	ASSLGRDTMNTEAF
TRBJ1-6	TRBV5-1	ASSRGYNSPLH
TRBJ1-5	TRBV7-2	ASSLQGADQPQH
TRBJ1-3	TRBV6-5	ASSYRGAGNTIY
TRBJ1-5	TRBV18	ASSPPSARDSNQPQH
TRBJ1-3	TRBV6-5	ASSYSSGPGNTIY
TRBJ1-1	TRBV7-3	ASSLLGPSGGNTEAF